The rows below give T cell receptor beta chains drawn from one sample of a study of T cells in Graves' hyperthyroidism and ophthalmopathy. TCRdb re-called the multiplex PCR reads through MiXCR, storing one row per CDR3 protein. The sample includes approximately 600,000 distinct CDR3 sequences, approximately 13% of them seen just once. The sequencing input was blood. These receptors were collected from a woman in her 30s with Graves' hyperthyroidism that later progressed to Graves' ophthalmopathy. The CDR3 runs from the conserved cysteine through the conserved F or W. A D gene is named only where the DNA matches it firmly. Expanded clones get a size class; other rows say once, few or many, or leave the size out.

J gene | clone size | V gene | D gene | CDR3 DNA | CDR3 protein
TRBJ2-1 | NA | TRBV5-1 | NA | TGCGCCAGCAGCTTCCCCGGATCCTACAATGAGCAGTTCTTC | CASSFPGSYNEQFF
TRBJ2-1 | NA | TRBV3-1 | TRBD2 | TGTGCCAGCAGCCGAATTCGTATGACTCGGACTAGTACCTACAATGAGCAGTTCTTC | CASSRIRMTRTSTYNEQFF
TRBJ2-7 | many | TRBV11-3 | NA | TGTGCCAGCAGCATTCTACAGGGTAGCGAGCAGTACTTC | CASSILQGSEQYF
TRBJ2-3 | many | TRBV30 | TRBD2 | TGTGCCTGGAGTACTAGCGGGAGCACAGATACGCAGTATTTT | CAWSTSGSTDTQYF
TRBJ2-1 | NA | TRBV30 | NA | TGTGCCTGGAGTTCAGGGATCTACAATGAGCAGTTCTTC | CAWSSGIYNEQFF
TRBJ1-4 | many | TRBV13 | NA | TGTGCCAGCAGCTTATCCCCCCCTAATGAAAAACTGTTTTTT | CASSLSPPNEKLFF
TRBJ2-1 | NA | TRBV19 | TRBD2 | TGTGCCAGTAGTCTAGCGGTTTCTAATGAGCAGTTCTTC | CASSLAVSNEQFF
TRBJ1-3 | many | TRBV24-1 | TRBD1 | TGTGCCACCAGTGATCCCCGGACAGGGGGAAACACCATATATTTT | CATSDPRTGGNTIYF
TRBJ2-5 | many | TRBV12-3/TRBV12-4 | NA | TGTGCCAGCAGTTTAGCGCGGGGTAGCGGAGAGACCCAGTACTTC | CASSLARGSGETQYF
TRBJ2-3 | NA | TRBV2 | TRBD1 | TGTGCCAGCAGTGGGGCGTCAGGGACAGGGCAAGATACGCAGTATTTT | CASSGASGTGQDTQYF
TRBJ2-1 | many | TRBV7-2 | NA | TGTGCCAGCAACGCGCCTGGCGAGCAGTTCTTC | CASNAPGEQFF
TRBJ2-4 | NA | TRBV5-8 | TRBD1 | TGTGCCAGCAGCTTCGGGACAGGGAGAAACATTCAGTACTTC | CASSFGTGRNIQYF
TRBJ2-1 | many | TRBV25-1 | NA | TGTGCCAGCAGTGATGGGGGGGCTCCCTACAATGAGCAGTTCTTC | CASSDGGAPYNEQFF
TRBJ2-1 | many | TRBV24-1 | NA | TGTGCCACCAGTGACCTCGGGACTTCCCCCGCTTTGTACAATGAGCAGTTCTTC | CATSDLGTSPALYNEQFF
TRBJ1-2 | many | TRBV19 | NA | TGTGCCAGTAGTATAGGCGGGCGTCGGCAGAACTATGGCTACACCTTC | CASSIGGRRQNYGYTF
TRBJ1-4 | NA | TRBV19 | NA | TGTGCCAGTAGTACCCGATCCGGGGGGGTAAGAAGTGAAAAACTGTTTTTT | CASSTRSGGVRSEKLFF
TRBJ1-1 | NA | TRBV9 | NA | TGTGCCAGCAGCGTAGTCCCCGGGGGGACTGAAGCTTTCTTT | CASSVVPGGTEAFF
TRBJ2-3 | many | TRBV3-1 | NA | TGTGCCAGTGAAAGGGGCGGCACGGATACGCAGTATTTT | CASERGGTDTQYF
TRBJ1-2 | many | TRBV24-1 | NA | TGTGCCACCAGTGAAGGAGCTTTTTATGGCTACACCTTC | CATSEGAFYGYTF
TRBJ2-3 | many | TRBV30 | TRBD2 | TGTGCCTGGAGCCAGGGACTAGCGGGAGGACCAGATACGCAGTATTTT | CAWSQGLAGGPDTQYF
TRBJ1-2 | many | TRBV27 | NA | TGTGCCAGCGGACAACAGGGCGGTTATGGCTACACCTTC | CASGQQGGYGYTF
TRBJ1-5 | many | TRBV6-2/TRBV6-3 | TRBD1 | TGTGCCAGCAGCCCAACAGGGGCTGGCCAGCCCCAGCATTTT | CASSPTGAGQPQHF
TRBJ2-3 | many | TRBV27 | NA | TGTGCCAGCAGTTTCGGGACTAGCACAGATACGCAGTATTTT | CASSFGTSTDTQYF
TRBJ1-4 | NA | TRBV3-1 | NA | TGTGCCACCAGTGGGGGTTTAGTAGAAAAACTGTTTTTT | CATSGGLVEKLFF
TRBJ1-5 | many | TRBV12-3/TRBV12-4 | TRBD1 | TGTGCCAGCAGTTCGGACAGGGTTGGATTTCAGCCCCAGCATTTT | CASSSDRVGFQPQHF
TRBJ1-1 | many | TRBV20-1 | NA | TGCAGTGCTGCAGGGGAAACTGAAGCTTTCTTT | CSAAGETEAFF
TRBJ2-7 | many | TRBV11-2 | NA | TGTGCCAGCAGCTCGCCGGGACTGTCCTACGAGCAGTACTTC | CASSSPGLSYEQYF
TRBJ2-1 | many | TRBV3-1 | TRBD2 | TGTGCCAGCAGCCAAGATCGGCTAGCGGGAGGAAGTTACAATGAGCAGTTCTTC | CASSQDRLAGGSYNEQFF
TRBJ1-5 | many | TRBV19 | NA | TGTGCCAGTAGTCATAGGGGGGTAGGCGGCAATCAGCCCCAGCATTTT | CASSHRGVGGNQPQHF
TRBJ1-3 | many | TRBV19 | TRBD1 | TGTGCCAGTAGGGGACAGGTGAGAGGAAACACCATATATTTT | CASRGQVRGNTIYF
TRBJ1-2 | few | TRBV30 | NA | TGTGCCTGGAGTAATGGTGGGGGAGCCCGTGGCTACACCTTC | CAWSNGGGARGYTF
TRBJ1-3 | many | TRBV13 | NA | TGTGCCAGCAGCTATCCACAGGGAGGAAACACCATATATTTT | CASSYPQGGNTIYF
TRBJ1-1 | many | TRBV10-2 | NA | TGCGCCAGCAGTGATCCTGGGGATATGAACACTGAAGCTTTCTTT | CASSDPGDMNTEAFF
TRBJ1-1 | many | TRBV7-6 | NA | TGTGCCAGCAGCTTAGCGCAGGTGAACACTGAAGCTTTCTTT | CASSLAQVNTEAFF
TRBJ1-2 | many | TRBV7-2 | NA | TGTGCCAGCAGCTTAGAGGGGTTGGGGGGCTACACCTTC | CASSLEGLGGYTF
TRBJ1-1 | NA | TRBV20-1 | NA | TGCAGTGCGAGACAGGCGAACACTGAAGCTTTCTTT | CSARQANTEAFF
TRBJ2-2 | NA | TRBV29-1 | NA | TGCAGCGTTGAGGTGACAGGCATTAGACCGAACACCGGGGAGCTGTTTTTT | CSVEVTGIRPNTGELFF
TRBJ2-5 | many | TRBV12-3/TRBV12-4 | NA | TGTGCCAGCACTTCACGGGGGACGGAGACCCAGTACTTC | CASTSRGTETQYF
TRBJ2-7 | many | TRBV6-1 | NA | TGTGCCAGCATTACCGGGACCCCGAGGGAGCAGTACTTC | CASITGTPREQYF
TRBJ2-1 | many | TRBV28 | TRBD1 | TGTGCCAGCAGTCCCCGGACAGGATACAATGAGCAGTTCTTC | CASSPRTGYNEQFF
TRBJ1-1 | many | TRBV20-1 | NA | TGCAGTGCTAGGCCGGGGGGGCAGATAGAAGCTTTCTTT | CSARPGGQIEAFF
TRBJ2-1 | NA | TRBV11-3 | NA | TGTGCCAGCAGCGCCGGGACAGGGGTCGCGGGAGGGGAGTTCTTC | CASSAGTGVAGGEFF
TRBJ1-2 | many | TRBV5-4 | NA | TGTGCCAGCAGCTTGGCAGCCGTGAATGGCTACACCTTC | CASSLAAVNGYTF
TRBJ2-1 | many | TRBV29-1 | TRBD2 | TGCAGCGTTGCCGGGAGGGGCAATGAGCAGTTCTTC | CSVAGRGNEQFF
TRBJ2-7 | NA | TRBV5-1 | TRBD1 | TGCGCCACCGGGACAGGGTCCTCGAAGACCTACGAGCAGTACTTC | CATGTGSSKTYEQYF
TRBJ2-3 | many | TRBV7-3 | TRBD2 | TGTGCCAGCAGTCCCTTTCGGGGGGGAAGGCGTCGCTCCACAGATACGCAGTATTTT | CASSPFRGGRRRSTDTQYF
TRBJ1-4 | few | TRBV4-1 | NA | TGCGCCAGCAGCCAAGCAAGTGGGGATGCAACTAATGAAAAACTGTTTTTT | CASSQASGDATNEKLFF
TRBJ2-7 | many | TRBV7-2 | TRBD2 | TGTGCCAGCAGCCTTGACCTAGCGGGAGCAGGCGAGCAGTACTTC | CASSLDLAGAGEQYF
TRBJ2-7 | few | TRBV5-1 | NA | TGCGCCAGCAGCTGGGACCATACCTACGAGCAGTACTTC | CASSWDHTYEQYF
TRBJ2-3 | few | TRBV19 | NA | TGTGCCAGTAGTATAGAGGGCGGTGGTACAGATACGCAGTATTTT | CASSIEGGGTDTQYF
TRBJ1-4 | NA | TRBV6-2/TRBV6-3 | NA | TGTGCCAGCAGACTCCAGGGTGCAACTAATGAAAAACTGTTTTTT | CASRLQGATNEKLFF
TRBJ2-1 | many | TRBV11-2 | TRBD2 | TGTGCCAGCAGCCCCGAACGGACTAGCGGGATAGTTGGGTCCTACAATGAGCAGTTCTTC | CASSPERTSGIVGSYNEQFF
TRBJ2-2 | many | TRBV12-3/TRBV12-4 | NA | TGTGCCAGCAGTCTTCCGGGGCAGCCGTTGGGGACCGGGGAGCTGTTTTTT | CASSLPGQPLGTGELFF
TRBJ1-5 | NA | TRBV6-1 | NA | TGTGCCAGCAGCCCTACAGGTCCCAACAATCAGCCCCAGCATTTT | CASSPTGPNNQPQHF
TRBJ2-3 | many | TRBV10-1 | TRBD2 | TGCGCCAGCAGTGAATACTCTCCCAGCGCGGGGGGAGATACGCAGTATTTT | CASSEYSPSAGGDTQYF
TRBJ1-2 | few | TRBV7-3 | NA | TGTGCCAGCCTATTCAAAGGGGTGGGCCGGGGCTATGGCTACACCTTC | CASLFKGVGRGYGYTF
TRBJ1-1 | few | TRBV5-8 | TRBD1 | TGTGCCAGCAGCAAGACAGGGGCAATTAAGTCTGAAGCTTTCTTT | CASSKTGAIKSEAFF
TRBJ2-7 | many | TRBV11-2 | NA | TGTGCCAGCAGCCTTTCGGACGAGAGCTCCTACGAGCAGTACTTC | CASSLSDESSYEQYF
TRBJ2-1 | many | TRBV11-2 | NA | TGTGCCAGCAGCTTAGATCCAGGGGTTTACAATGAGCAGTTCTTC | CASSLDPGVYNEQFF
TRBJ2-1 | many | TRBV20-1 | TRBD2 | TGCAGTGCTGTACCGGGACTAGCCCAAAATGAGCAGTTCTTC | CSAVPGLAQNEQFF